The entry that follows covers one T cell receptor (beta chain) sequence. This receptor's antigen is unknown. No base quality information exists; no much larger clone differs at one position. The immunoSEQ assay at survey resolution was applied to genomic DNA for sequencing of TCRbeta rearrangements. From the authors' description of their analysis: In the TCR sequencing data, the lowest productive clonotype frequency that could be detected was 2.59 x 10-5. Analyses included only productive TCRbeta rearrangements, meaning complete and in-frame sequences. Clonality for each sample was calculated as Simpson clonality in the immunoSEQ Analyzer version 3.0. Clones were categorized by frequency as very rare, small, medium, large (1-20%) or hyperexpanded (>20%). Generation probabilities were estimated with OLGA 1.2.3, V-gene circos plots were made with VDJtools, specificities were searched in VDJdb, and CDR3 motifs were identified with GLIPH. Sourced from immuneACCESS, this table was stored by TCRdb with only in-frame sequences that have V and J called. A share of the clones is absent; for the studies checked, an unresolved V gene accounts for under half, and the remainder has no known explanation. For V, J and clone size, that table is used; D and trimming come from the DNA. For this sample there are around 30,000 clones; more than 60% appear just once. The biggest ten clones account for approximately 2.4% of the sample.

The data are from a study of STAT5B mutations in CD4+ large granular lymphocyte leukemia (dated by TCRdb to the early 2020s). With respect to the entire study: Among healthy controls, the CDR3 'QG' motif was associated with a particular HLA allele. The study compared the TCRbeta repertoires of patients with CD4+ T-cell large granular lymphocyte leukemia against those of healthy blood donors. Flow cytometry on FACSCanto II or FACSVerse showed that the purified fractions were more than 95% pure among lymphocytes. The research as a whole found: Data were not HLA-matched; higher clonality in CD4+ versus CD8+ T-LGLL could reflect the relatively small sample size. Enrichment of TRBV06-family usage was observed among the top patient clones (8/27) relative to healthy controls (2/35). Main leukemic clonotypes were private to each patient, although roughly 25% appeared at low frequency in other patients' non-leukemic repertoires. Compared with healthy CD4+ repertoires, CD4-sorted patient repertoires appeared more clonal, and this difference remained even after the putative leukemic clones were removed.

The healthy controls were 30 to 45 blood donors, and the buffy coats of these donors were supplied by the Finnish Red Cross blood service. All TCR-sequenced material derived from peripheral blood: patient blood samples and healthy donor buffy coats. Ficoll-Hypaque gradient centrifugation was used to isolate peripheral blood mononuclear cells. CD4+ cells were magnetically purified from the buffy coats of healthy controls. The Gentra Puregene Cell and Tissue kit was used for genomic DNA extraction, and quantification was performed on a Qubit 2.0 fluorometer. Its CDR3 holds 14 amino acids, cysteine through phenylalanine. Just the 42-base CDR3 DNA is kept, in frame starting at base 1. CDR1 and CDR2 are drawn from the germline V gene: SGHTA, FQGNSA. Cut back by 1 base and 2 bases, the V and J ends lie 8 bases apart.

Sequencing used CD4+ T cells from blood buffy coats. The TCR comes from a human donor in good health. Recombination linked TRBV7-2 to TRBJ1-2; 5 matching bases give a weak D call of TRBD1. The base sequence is TGTGCCAGCAGCTTAGTTCGGGGGAACTATGGCTACACCTTC. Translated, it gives CASSLVRGNYGYTF.